This T cell receptor (beta chain) was observed in a study of cytomegalovirus exposure and HLA in healthy donors. Regarding the study as a whole: CMV antigen specificity was confirmed in vitro for three CMV-associated chains. That first-cohort TCR clusters tended to co-occur in the approximately 110 validation repertoires was found in a later analysis. The classifier reportedly diagnosed cytomegalovirus status with high sensitivity and specificity.

Germline V gives CDR1 SNHLY, CDR2 FYNNEI. After removal of 6 bases from V and 2 bases from J, the junction contained 5 bases not matched to a gene. The CDR3 covers 14 residues. Method: immunoSEQ multiplex PCR; TCRdb's copy keeps in-frame clones and lacks some. The sample holds some 130,000 clones, approximately 84% seen once. The donors were part of the validation cohort of 120 subjects. That cohort was separate from the first cohort, which comprised 500 to 700 subjects. In the case of this clone: Its antigen is undetermined.

The J gene is TRBJ2-7, the V gene TRBV2; 9 positions agree with TRBD1. Specimen: PBMCs. This clonotype was sampled from a woman in her 30s in good health and CMV-seronegative. The CDR3 DNA reads as TGTGCCAGCAGAATGACAGGGGGTACCTACGAGCAGTACTTC. This encodes CASRMTGGTYEQYF.